Given below is one TCR beta chain in context. Its antigen remains unidentified. Produced via immunoSEQ multiplex PCR; TCRdb's table is partial and in-frame only. The data hold around 690,000 clones, with less than 95% observed a single time. This specimen belongs to a study of shared clonotypes between healthy human individuals. The donors were all Caucasian adults (living in Nashville, Tennessee). Study outcomes and limitations: Non-shared clonotypes had lower generation probabilities than clonotypes shared by all four sorted-subset donors.

Trimming took 1 base from V and 5 from J, leaving 11 bases between them. The CDR3 loop spans 14 amino acids. Germline loops: CDR1 PRHDT, CDR2 FYEKMQ (reference sequence). The genes are TRBV13 and TRBJ1-2; D may be TRBD1 (5 bases). The sequencing input was memory CD8+ T cells from PBMCs. Subset noted: CD45RO+ cells pooled with CCR7-negative TemRA cells. The TCR comes from a man in his late teens or twenties in good health. Some clones in this sample may be carry-over from other donors' samples. CDR3 residues: CASSLAEAGYGYTF. The CDR3 region has the DNA TGTGCCAGCAGCTTAGCCGAGGCAGGGTATGGCTACACCTTC.